This TCR beta chain is from a study of Graves' ophthalmopathy and Graves' hyperthyroidism. Scientists amplified the TCR beta CDR3 regions from RNA transcripts. First-round RT-PCR employed HTBI primers, with a second-round multiplex PCR after it. TCRdb re-called the multiplex PCR reads through MiXCR, storing one row per CDR3 protein. The sample carries 210,000 or so distinct CDR3 sequences, under 30% recorded once. The ends lost 7 bases at V and 3 bases at J; junction bases unmatched: 5. This CDR3 spans 13 amino acids. Germline-derived CDR1 and CDR2 are MDHEN and SYDVKM. Sequencing was performed on peripheral blood. The chain joins TRBV28 to TRBJ1-2; TRBD1 aligns across 7 bases. The receptor's source is a man aged 50-59 years with Graves' ophthalmopathy. The CDR3 spells CASTTGADYGYTF. The DNA of the CDR3 is TGTGCCAGCACTACAGGGGCTGACTATGGCTACACCTTC.